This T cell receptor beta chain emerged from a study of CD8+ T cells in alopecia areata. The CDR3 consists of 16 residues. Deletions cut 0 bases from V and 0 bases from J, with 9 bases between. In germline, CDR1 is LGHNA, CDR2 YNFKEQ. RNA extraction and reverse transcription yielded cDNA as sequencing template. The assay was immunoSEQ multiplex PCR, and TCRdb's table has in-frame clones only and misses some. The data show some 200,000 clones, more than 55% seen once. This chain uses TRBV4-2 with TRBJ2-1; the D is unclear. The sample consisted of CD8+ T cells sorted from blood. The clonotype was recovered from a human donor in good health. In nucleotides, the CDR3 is TGTGCCAGCAGCCAAGATCATGTCAGCTCCTACAATGAGCAGTTCTTC. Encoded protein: CASSQDHVSSYNEQFF.